The rows below give T cell receptor beta chains drawn from one sample of a study of T-cell memory formation after mild COVID-19. TCRdb re-called the 5' RACE reads through MiXCR, storing one row per CDR3 protein. In the table there are under 450,000 distinct CDR3 sequences, roughly 19% of which are singletons. Sequencing was carried out using PBMCs or a T cell subset sorted from them (not recorded which). Source of these receptors: a man aged 18 to 29 who had mild COVID-19 (a few samples of this study predate the infection). Cell type and time point are not known. Each CDR3 is given with its conserved first and last residue. A D gene is named only where the DNA matches it firmly. Clone size is shown for a subset of rows, as once, few, many or a class of expanded clone.

many,TRBV29-1,.,TRBJ2-5,TGCAGCGCCACGAGCCCCTGGGAGACCCAGTACTTC,CSATSPWETQYF
few,TRBV7-2,TRBD1,TRBJ1-1,TGTGCCAGCAGCTTAGAGGGGGCTGGGACTGAAGCTTTCTTT,CASSLEGAGTEAFF
.,TRBV9,.,TRBJ1-3,TGTGCCAGCAGCGTAGCCCCCATCCGGCCCCAGCCAGGGTCCTCTGGAAACACCATATATTTT,CASSVAPIRPQPGSSGNTIYF
.,TRBV9,TRBD2,TRBJ2-1,TGTGCCAGCAGCGTTACTAGCGGGGGCCACAATGAGCAGTTCTTC,CASSVTSGGHNEQFF
.,TRBV5-1,.,TRBJ2-2,TGCGCCAGCAGCTTCTCTATACTGAACACCGGGGAGCTGTTTTTT,CASSFSILNTGELFF
few,TRBV6-6,.,TRBJ1-2,TGTGCCAGCAGCCAAACCAGGGGCTTTGATGGCTACACCTTC,CASSQTRGFDGYTF
few,TRBV4-3,.,TRBJ1-2,TGCGCCAGCAGCCAGAGGAACTATGGCTACACCTTC,CASSQRNYGYTF
few,TRBV19,.,TRBJ2-3,TGTGCCAGTAGTATCCAGGCCACAGATACGCAGTATTTT,CASSIQATDTQYF
.,TRBV6-5,.,TRBJ2-1,TGTGCCAGCAGTACCCCAGGGGTTAATGAGCAGTTCTTC,CASSTPGVNEQFF
.,TRBV12-3/TRBV12-4,.,TRBJ1-1,TGTGCCAGCAGTCCCTTCCCGACCGTGGGGACTGAAGCTTTCTTT,CASSPFPTVGTEAFF
.,TRBV20-1,TRBD2,TRBJ2-1,TGCAGTGCTCCGCGAGCGGGGGGGCGCGATGAGCAGTTCTTC,CSAPRAGGRDEQFF
.,TRBV11-2,.,TRBJ2-1,TGTGCCAGCAGCTGGAGTGGGGGGCTGGGCAATGAGCAGTTCTTC,CASSWSGGLGNEQFF
.,TRBV6-1,.,TRBJ1-2,TGTGCCGGCAGGAGGACCTCGGGCGTATATGGCTACACCTTC,CAGRRTSGVYGYTF
many,TRBV5-1,TRBD1,TRBJ2-3,TGCGCCAGCAGCTCCTCCCCCACAGGGGAAGGCACAGATACGCAGTATTTT,CASSSSPTGEGTDTQYF
few,TRBV20-1,.,TRBJ2-3,TGCAGTGTTAGTTCGGGGCCTGCTACAGATACGCAGTATTTT,CSVSSGPATDTQYF
few,TRBV20-1,TRBD2,TRBJ2-1,TGCAGTGCTAGTAGCGGGGGGGTCATAGATGAGCAGTTCTTC,CSASSGGVIDEQFF
few,TRBV7-6,.,TRBJ2-7,TGTGCCAGCAGCTTACTCCCTAACTCCTACGAGCAGTACTTC,CASSLLPNSYEQYF
.,TRBV20-1,TRBD1,TRBJ2-7,TGCAGTGCTAGTGTCGACAGGGGGCCTAACGAGCAGTACTTC,CSASVDRGPNEQYF
few,TRBV20-1,.,TRBJ2-4,TGCAGTGCTCAGGATACAGGGTCCAAAAACATTCAGTACTTC,CSAQDTGSKNIQYF
many,TRBV7-2,.,TRBJ2-3,TGTGCCAGCAGCTTATTTCCGGCTAGCACAGATACGCAGTATTTT,CASSLFPASTDTQYF
many,TRBV5-1,.,TRBJ1-6,TGCGCCAGCAGCTTGGGTGCACAGAATTCACCCCTCCACTTT,CASSLGAQNSPLHF
many,TRBV6-4,.,TRBJ1-1,TGTGCCAGCAGCTTCACGGAGGACACTGAAGCTTTCTTT,CASSFTEDTEAFF
.,TRBV6-2/TRBV6-3,.,TRBJ2-7,TGTGCCAGCAGTTTTACAGGGAACGAGCAGTACTTC,CASSFTGNEQYF
.,TRBV5-4,.,TRBJ1-2,TGTGCCAGCAGATCCGCGGGGGGGACCAACTATGGCTACACCTTC,CASRSAGGTNYGYTF
few,TRBV9,TRBD2,TRBJ2-7,TGTGCCAGCAGCGCAACCGGGACTAGCGGGGGGGACCAGTACTTC,CASSATGTSGGDQYF
.,TRBV18,.,TRBJ2-7,TGTGCCAGCTCCGGGGATGTAAACGAGCAGTACTTC,CASSGDVNEQYF
.,TRBV9,TRBD2,TRBJ2-7,TGTGCCAGCAGCGGCGGACTAGCGGGGGATTACGAGCAGTACTTC,CASSGGLAGDYEQYF
many,TRBV7-9,.,TRBJ2-5,TGTGCCAGCAGCTCTGACGACACGTTCGCCCAGTACTTC,CASSSDDTFAQYF
few,TRBV7-2,.,TRBJ1-1,TGTGCCAGCAGCTCCTTACAAGCGTCCACTGAAGCTTTCTTT,CASSSLQASTEAFF
many,TRBV6-6,.,TRBJ1-6,TGTGCCAGCACCGGGAGGACATGGACCGGTGTCGGTCTGAACTCACCCCTCCACTTT,CASTGRTWTGVGLNSPLHF
many,TRBV28,.,TRBJ1-2,TGTGCCAGCGGGACGGACTATGGCTACACCTTC,CASGTDYGYTF
many,TRBV6-5,.,TRBJ1-1,TGTGCCAGCAGTTACTCAGGGGGCACTGAAGCTTTCTTT,CASSYSGGTEAFF
.,TRBV4-3,.,TRBJ2-2,TGCGCCAGCAGCCAAAACAGTGGGCCCTCCGGGGAGCTGTTTTTT,CASSQNSGPSGELFF
few,TRBV7-3,.,TRBJ2-2,TGTGCCAGCAGGCGGGGAACAGGGGAGCTGTTTTTT,CASRRGTGELFF
.,TRBV7-2,.,TRBJ1-4,TGTGCCAGCAGCCCCCATACGACCGTGAGGGGTGAAAAACTGTTTTTT,CASSPHTTVRGEKLFF
.,TRBV7-2,.,TRBJ2-3,TGTGCCAGCAGTATAAATAGTGTCCCAGATACGCAGTATTTT,CASSINSVPDTQYF
.,TRBV7-8,TRBD1,TRBJ2-7,TGTGCCAGCAGCTTAGGTGGGACAGCCTACGAGCAGTACTTC,CASSLGGTAYEQYF
.,TRBV4-2,.,TRBJ1-1,TGTGCCAGCAGCCAGGAAGAAGCCTTGAACACTGAAGCTTTCTTT,CASSQEEALNTEAFF
.,TRBV5-6,.,TRBJ2-7,TGTGCCAGCAGCCCCGGCCGGGCGGAGCAGTACTTC,CASSPGRAEQYF
.,TRBV12-3/TRBV12-4,.,TRBJ2-1,TGTGCCAGCAGACGAGTCGCCTACAATGAGCAGTTCTTC,CASRRVAYNEQFF
few,TRBV7-6,.,TRBJ2-7,TGTGCCAGCAGCTTAGGCTCAGGTTATGCCTACGAGCAGTACTTC,CASSLGSGYAYEQYF
many,TRBV5-1,TRBD1,TRBJ1-1,TGCGCCAGCAGCTGGGGACAGCAGAACACTGAAGCTTTCTTT,CASSWGQQNTEAFF
.,TRBV5-6,.,TRBJ1-1,TGTGCCAGCAGGTCTTGGGTTCCGGCTAACACTGAAGCTTTCTTT,CASRSWVPANTEAFF
few,TRBV5-1,TRBD1,TRBJ1-3,TGCGCCAGCACCTCAGGGACAGCTGGAAACACCATATATTTT,CASTSGTAGNTIYF
.,TRBV20-1,.,TRBJ2-5,TGCAGTGCTAGAGATCCCCTTAGGGGGGAGACCCAGTACTTC,CSARDPLRGETQYF
once,TRBV12-3/TRBV12-4,TRBD1,TRBJ2-1,TGTGCCAGAAGCACGGACAGGGATTACAATGAGCAGTTCTTC,CARSTDRDYNEQFF
once,TRBV15,.,TRBJ1-2,TGTGCCACCAGCAGGGACATGGGGTACGCCTATGGCTACACCTTC,CATSRDMGYAYGYTF
.,TRBV19,.,TRBJ1-4,TGTGCCAGTAGTATCAGTAAGACTAATGAAAAACTGTTTTTT,CASSISKTNEKLFF